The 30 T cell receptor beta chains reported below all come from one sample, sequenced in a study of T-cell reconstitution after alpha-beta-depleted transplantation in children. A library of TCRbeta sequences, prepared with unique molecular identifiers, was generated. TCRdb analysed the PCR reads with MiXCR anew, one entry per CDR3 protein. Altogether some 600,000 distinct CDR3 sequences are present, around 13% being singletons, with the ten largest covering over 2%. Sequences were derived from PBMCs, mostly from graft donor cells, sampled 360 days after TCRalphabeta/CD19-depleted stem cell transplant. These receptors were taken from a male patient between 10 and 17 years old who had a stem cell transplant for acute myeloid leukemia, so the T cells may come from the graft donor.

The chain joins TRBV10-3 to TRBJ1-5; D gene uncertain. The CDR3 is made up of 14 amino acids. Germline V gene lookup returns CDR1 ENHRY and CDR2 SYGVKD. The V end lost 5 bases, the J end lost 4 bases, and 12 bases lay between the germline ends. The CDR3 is CAISNGPSNQPQHF. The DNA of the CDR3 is TGTGCCATCAGTAACGGCCCGTCTAATCAGCCCCAGCATTTT.

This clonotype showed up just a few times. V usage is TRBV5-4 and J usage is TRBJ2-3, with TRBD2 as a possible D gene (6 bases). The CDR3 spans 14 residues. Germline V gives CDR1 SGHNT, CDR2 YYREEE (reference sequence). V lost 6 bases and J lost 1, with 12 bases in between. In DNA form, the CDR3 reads TGTGCCAGCACCGGGGGTCGGGGCACAGATACGCAGTATTTT. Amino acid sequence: CASTGGRGTDTQYF. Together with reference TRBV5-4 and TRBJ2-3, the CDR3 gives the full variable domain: ETGVTQSPTHLIKTRGQQVTLRCSSQSGHNTVSWYQQALGQGPQFIFQYYREEENGRGNFPPRFSGLQFPNYSSELNVNALELDDSALYLCASTGGRGTDTQYFGPGTRLTVL.

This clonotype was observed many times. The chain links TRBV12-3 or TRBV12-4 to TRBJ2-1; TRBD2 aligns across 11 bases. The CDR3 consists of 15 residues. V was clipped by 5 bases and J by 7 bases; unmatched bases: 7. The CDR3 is CASSLLAGAGNEQFF. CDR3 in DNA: TGTGCCAGCAGTCTACTAGCGGGAGCGGGGAATGAGCAGTTCTTC.

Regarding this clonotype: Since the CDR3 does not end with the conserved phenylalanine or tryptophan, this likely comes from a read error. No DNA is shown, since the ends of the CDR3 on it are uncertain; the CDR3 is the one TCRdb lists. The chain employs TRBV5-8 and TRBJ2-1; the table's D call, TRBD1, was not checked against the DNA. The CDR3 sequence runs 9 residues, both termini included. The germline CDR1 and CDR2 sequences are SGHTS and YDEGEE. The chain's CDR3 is CASSLGGPT.

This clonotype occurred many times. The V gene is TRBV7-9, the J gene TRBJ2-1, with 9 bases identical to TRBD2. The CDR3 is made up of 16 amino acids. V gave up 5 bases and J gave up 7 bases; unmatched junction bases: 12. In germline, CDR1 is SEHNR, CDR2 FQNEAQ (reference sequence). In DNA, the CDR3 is TGTGCCAGCAGCCCCCCGGGACTAGCTTTAGGTAATGAGCAGTTCTTC. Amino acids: CASSPPGLALGNEQFF.

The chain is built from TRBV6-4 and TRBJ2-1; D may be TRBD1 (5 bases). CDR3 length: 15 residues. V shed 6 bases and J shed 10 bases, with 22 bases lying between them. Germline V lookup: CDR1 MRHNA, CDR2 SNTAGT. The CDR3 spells CASSLGDRIGREQFF. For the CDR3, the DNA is TGTGCCAGCAGCCTTGGTGACAGAATAGGCCGAGAGCAGTTCTTC.

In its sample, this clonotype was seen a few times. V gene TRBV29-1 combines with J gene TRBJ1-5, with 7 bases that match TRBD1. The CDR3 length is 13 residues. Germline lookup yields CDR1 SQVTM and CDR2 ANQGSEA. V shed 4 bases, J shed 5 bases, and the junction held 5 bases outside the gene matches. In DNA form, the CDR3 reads TGCAGCGTTGCGGGGACAGCCGATCAGCCCCAGCATTTT. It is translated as CSVAGTADQPQHF.

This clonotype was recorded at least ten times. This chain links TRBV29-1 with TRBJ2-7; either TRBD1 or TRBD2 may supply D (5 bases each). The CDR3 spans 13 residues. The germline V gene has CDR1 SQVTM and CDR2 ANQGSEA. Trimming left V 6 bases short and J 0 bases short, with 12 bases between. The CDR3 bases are TGCAGCGTGGGACGCAAGCTCTCCTACGAGCAGTACTTC. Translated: CSVGRKLSYEQYF.

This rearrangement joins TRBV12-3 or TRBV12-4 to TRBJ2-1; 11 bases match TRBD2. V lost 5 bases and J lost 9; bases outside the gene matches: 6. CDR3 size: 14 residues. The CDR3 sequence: CASSQLAGDAEQFF. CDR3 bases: TGTGCCAGCAGTCAACTAGCGGGAGACGCTGAGCAGTTCTTC.

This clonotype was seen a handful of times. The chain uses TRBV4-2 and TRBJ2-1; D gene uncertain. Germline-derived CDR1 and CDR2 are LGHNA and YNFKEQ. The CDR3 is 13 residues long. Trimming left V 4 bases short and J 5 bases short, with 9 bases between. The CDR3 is CASSPMQNNEQFF. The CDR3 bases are TGTGCCAGCAGCCCCATGCAGAACAATGAGCAGTTCTTC.

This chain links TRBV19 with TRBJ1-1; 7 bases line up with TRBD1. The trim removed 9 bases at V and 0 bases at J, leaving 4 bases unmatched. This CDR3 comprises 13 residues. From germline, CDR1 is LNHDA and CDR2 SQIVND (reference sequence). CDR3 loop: CASATGMNTEAFF. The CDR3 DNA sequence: TGTGCCAGCGCGACAGGGATGAACACTGAAGCTTTCTTT.

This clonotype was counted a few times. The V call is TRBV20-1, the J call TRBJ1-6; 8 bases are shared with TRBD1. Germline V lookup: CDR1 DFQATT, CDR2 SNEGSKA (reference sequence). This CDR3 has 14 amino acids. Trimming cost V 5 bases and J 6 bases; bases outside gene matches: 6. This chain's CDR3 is CSAGRDRSNSPLHF. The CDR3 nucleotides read TGCAGTGCTGGCCGGGACAGGTCTAATTCACCCCTCCACTTT.

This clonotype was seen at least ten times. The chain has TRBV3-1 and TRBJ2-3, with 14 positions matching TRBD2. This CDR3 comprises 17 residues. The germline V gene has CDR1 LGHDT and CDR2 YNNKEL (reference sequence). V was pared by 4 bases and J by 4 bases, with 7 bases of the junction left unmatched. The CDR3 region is CASSRPQGLAGADTQYF. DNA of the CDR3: TGTGCCAGCAGCCGGCCCCAGGGACTAGCGGGGGCAGATACGCAGTATTTT.

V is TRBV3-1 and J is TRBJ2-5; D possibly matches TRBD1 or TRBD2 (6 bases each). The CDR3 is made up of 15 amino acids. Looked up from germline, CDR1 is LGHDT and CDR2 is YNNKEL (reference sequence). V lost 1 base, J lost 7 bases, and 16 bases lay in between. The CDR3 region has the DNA TGTGCCAGCAGCCAAGTCGGGGGCGTTCCCCCGACCCAGTACTTC. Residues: CASSQVGGVPPTQYF.

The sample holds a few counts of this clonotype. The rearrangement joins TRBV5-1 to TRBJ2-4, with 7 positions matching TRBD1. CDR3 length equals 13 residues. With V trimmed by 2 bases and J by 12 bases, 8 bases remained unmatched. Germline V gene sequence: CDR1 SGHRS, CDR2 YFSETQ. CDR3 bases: TGCGCCAGCAGCTTTGACAGGGTACGCGATCAGTACTTC. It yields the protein CASSFDRVRDQYF.

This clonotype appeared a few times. The CDR3 sequence: CASSHNTSPRTGELFF. In nucleotides, the CDR3 is TGCGCCAGCAGCCATAACACGTCGCCGAGGACCGGGGAGCTGTTTTTT. V gene TRBV5-1 combines with J gene TRBJ2-2, with D unresolved. The CDR3 is 16 amino acids. Deletions cut 4 bases from V and 5 bases from J, with 18 bases between. The germline CDR1 and CDR2 sequences are SGHRS and YFSETQ.

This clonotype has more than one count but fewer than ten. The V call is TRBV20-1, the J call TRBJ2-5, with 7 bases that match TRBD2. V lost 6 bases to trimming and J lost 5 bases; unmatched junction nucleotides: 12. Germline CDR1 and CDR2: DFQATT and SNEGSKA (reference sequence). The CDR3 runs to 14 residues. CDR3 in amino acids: CSAPRAGAWETQYF. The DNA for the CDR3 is TGCAGTGCCCCTCGGGCGGGAGCGTGGGAGACCCAGTACTTC.

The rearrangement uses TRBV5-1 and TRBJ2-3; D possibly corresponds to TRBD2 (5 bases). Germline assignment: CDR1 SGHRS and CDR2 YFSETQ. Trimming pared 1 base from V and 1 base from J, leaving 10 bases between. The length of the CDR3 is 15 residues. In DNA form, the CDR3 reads TGCGCCAGCAGCTTGTCTGAGGGCCGCACAGATACGCAGTATTTT. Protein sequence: CASSLSEGRTDTQYF.

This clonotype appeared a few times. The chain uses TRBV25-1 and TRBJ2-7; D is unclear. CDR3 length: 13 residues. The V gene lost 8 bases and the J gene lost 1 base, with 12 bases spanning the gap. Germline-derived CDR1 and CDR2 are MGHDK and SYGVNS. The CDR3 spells CASWGTGSYEQYF. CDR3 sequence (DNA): TGTGCCAGCTGGGGAACTGGATCCTACGAGCAGTACTTC.

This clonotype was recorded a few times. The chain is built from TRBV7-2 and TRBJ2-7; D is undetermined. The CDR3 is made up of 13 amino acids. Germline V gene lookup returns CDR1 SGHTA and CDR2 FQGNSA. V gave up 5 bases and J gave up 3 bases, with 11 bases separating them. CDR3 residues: CASSARVFYEQYF. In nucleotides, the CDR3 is TGTGCCAGCAGCGCCCGCGTTTTCTACGAGCAGTACTTC.

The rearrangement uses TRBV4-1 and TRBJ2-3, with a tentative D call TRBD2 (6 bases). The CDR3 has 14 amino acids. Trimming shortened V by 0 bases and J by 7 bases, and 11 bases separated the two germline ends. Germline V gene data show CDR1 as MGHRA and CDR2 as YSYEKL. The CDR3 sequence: CASSQDFGSYTQYF. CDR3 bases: TGCGCCAGCAGCCAAGATTTCGGGAGCTATACGCAGTATTTT.

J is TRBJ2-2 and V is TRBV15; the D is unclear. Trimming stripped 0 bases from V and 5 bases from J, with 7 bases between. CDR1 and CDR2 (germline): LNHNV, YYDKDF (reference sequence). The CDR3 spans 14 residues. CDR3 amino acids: CATSRDRVTGELFF. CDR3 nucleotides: TGTGCCACCAGCAGAGATAGGGTAACCGGGGAGCTGTTTTTT. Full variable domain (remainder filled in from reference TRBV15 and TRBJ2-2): DAMVIQNPRYQVTQFGKPVTLSCSQTLNHNVMYWYQQKSSQAPKLLFHYYDKDFNNEADTPDNFQSRRPNTSFCFLDIRSPGLGDTAMYLCATSRDRVTGELFFGEGSRLTVL.

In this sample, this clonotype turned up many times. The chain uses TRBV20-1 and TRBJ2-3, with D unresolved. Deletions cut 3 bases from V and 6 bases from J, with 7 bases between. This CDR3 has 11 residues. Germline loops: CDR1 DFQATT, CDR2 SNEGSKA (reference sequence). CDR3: CSARVRDTQYF. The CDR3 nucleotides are TGCAGTGCTAGGGTCAGGGATACGCAGTATTTT.

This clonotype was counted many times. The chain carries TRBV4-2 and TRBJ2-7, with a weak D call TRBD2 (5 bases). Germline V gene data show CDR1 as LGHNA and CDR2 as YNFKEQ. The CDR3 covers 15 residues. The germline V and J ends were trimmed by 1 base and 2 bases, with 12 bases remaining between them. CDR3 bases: TGTGCCAGCAGCCAAGTCGCACGGGGTACCTACGAGCAGTACTTC. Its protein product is CASSQVARGTYEQYF.

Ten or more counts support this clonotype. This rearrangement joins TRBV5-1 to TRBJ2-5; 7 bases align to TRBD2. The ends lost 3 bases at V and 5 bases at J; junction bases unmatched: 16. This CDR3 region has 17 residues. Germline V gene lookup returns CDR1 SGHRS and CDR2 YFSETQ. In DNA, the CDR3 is TGCGCCAGCAGCTCTTGGGTGGGCGGACTAGAGGTGGAGACCCAGTACTTC. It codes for CASSSWVGGLEVETQYF.

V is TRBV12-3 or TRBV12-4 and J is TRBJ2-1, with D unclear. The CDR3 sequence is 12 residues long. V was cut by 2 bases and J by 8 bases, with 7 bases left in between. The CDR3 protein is CASSLYVHEQFF. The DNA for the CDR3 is TGTGCCAGCAGTTTATACGTCCATGAGCAGTTCTTC.

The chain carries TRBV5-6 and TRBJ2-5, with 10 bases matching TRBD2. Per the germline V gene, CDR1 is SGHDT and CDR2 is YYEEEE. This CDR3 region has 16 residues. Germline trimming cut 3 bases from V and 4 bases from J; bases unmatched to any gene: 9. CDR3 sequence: CASSWALAGVGETQYF. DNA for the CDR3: TGTGCCAGCAGCTGGGCTCTAGCGGGAGTTGGAGAGACCCAGTACTTC.

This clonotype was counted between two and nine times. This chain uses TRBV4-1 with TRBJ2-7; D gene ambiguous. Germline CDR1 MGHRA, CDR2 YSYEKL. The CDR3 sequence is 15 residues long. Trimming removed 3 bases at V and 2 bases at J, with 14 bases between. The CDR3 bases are TGCGCCAGCAGCCAGAGTCCCGCATATACCTACGAGCAGTACTTC. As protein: CASSQSPAYTYEQYF.

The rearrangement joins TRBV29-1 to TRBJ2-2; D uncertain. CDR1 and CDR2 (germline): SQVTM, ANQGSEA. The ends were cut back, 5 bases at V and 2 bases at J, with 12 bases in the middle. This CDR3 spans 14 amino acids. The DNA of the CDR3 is TGCAGCGTTCAAGGGATCTCCAACACCGGGGAGCTGTTTTTT. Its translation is CSVQGISNTGELFF.

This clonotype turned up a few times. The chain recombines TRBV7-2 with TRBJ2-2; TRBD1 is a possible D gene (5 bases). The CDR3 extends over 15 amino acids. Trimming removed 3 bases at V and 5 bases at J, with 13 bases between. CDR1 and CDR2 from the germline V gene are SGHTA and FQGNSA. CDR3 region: CASSLGRVETGELFF. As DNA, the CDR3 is TGTGCCAGCAGCTTGGGCAGGGTAGAGACCGGGGAGCTGTTTTTT. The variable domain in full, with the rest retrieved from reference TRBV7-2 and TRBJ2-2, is GAGVSQSPSNKVTEKGKDVELRCDPISGHTALYWYRQSLGQGLEFLIYFQGNSAPDKSGLPSDRFSAERTGGSVSTLTIQRTQQEDSAVYLCASSLGRVETGELFFGEGSRLTVL.